This TCR beta chain is from a study of blood T cell repertoires in COVID-19. As for the study in general: Material from acute and convalescent COVID-19 was sourced from the United States, Italy and Spain. Sources were T cells, B-cell-depleted T cells, or PBMCs; the material itself was cDNA or gDNA.

This CDR3 spans 11 amino acids. V lost 4 bases and J lost 10, with 13 bases in between. From germline, CDR1 is SQVTM and CDR2 ANQGSEA. Seattle's enrolled individuals joined amid active infection and were then monitored longitudinally. How the authors handled the data: Nucleated cell number was recorded as an estimate derived from reference gene primer amplification. The repertoire was sequenced with immunoSEQ multiplex PCR; TCRdb's copy has only in-frame clones and lacks some. The V and J calls and clone size are taken from that table; D and trimming were inferred from the DNA. The sample lists under 75,000 clones, over 55% occurring once.

The J gene is TRBJ2-5, the V gene TRBV29-1, with D perhaps matching TRBD2 (6 bases). The sequenced material came from peripheral blood. The receptor's source is a woman in her sixties or seventies with COVID-19, enrolled during active disease. This CDR3 reads CSVGVGDFQYF. CDR3 DNA sequence: TGCAGCGTTGGGGTTGGGGACTTCCAGTACTTC.